The following is a TCR beta chain sequence with its context. This clonotype showed up just a few times. Its antigen is currently not known. Base qualities were left out, and no much larger clone turns up one base away. The CDR3 measures 13 amino acids from cysteine to phenylalanine. The only DNA kept is the CDR3, 39 bases in frame from the first base. The germline V gene (reference sequence) specifies MNHNY as CDR1 and SVGAGI as CDR2. V was cut back by 7 bases and J by 0 bases, leaving a gap of 8 bases between them. Data came from an Illumina NovaSeq 6000. cDNA libraries for TCRalpha and TCRbeta were prepared by 5'RACE using constant-segment primers, with sample barcodes and unique molecular identifiers added. Trizol reagent was used to extract RNA from every sample. Library amplification was performed in two PCR steps, and a second sample barcode and Illumina TruSeq adapters were introduced in the second step. Sequencing of the libraries was done on an Illumina NovaSeq, producing 2 x 150 bp paired-end reads. For the original study's pipeline: The reads were demultiplexed and collapsed into UMI-guided consensus sequences using migec v1.2.7. Using mixcr v2.1.11, UMI consensuses were aligned to TRA and TRB V and J templates and then assembled into clonotypes. Clonotypes were classified as expanded or contracted when called significant by both edgeR and NoisET, with noise models trained on biological replicates. For edgeR calls, the thresholds were a false discovery rate-adjusted p below 0.01 and a log2 fold-change of 1. As an exploratory analysis of dynamics, max-normalized trajectories of the 1000 most abundant clonotypes were examined by PCA with hierarchical clustering. Separately sequenced CD4+ and CD8+ repertoires were used to assign a CD4 or CD8 phenotype to each responding clone. The public reads were run again by TCRdb, first through fastp at Q25 and then through MiXCR, and only productive beta chains were kept. Rows are combined by CDR3 protein, so each entry shows the most common genes and DNA. The V and J calls come from TCRdb's annotation, not from the publication. Present in this sample are 250,000 to 350,000 distinct CDR3 sequences, about 16% of which were seen just once. The ten largest clones add up to roughly 20% of the sample.

Ficoll-Paque density gradient centrifugation was used to isolate PBMCs. The data stem from a study of T-cell memory formation after mild COVID-19 (dated by TCRdb to about 2021). Broadly, across the study: TCR sequence clusters from the two donors were largely donor specific. The cohort was made up of two young adult volunteers, one female and one male, who were previously healthy. In a couple of donors, T-cell clones that expanded and contracted after mild COVID-19 were followed by sequencing TCRalpha and TCRbeta repertoires longitudinally.

Overall study outcomes, separate from this receptor: Some responding clones were found in pre-infection memory, which suggests that pre-existing cross-reactive memory T cells took part in the SARS-CoV-2 response. The study included only a couple of mild cases, and larger cohorts that include severe cases with pre-infection samples were judged to be necessary. The second-wave clones that peaked on day 37 were not confirmed to be SARS-CoV-2 specific. Contracting CD4+ clones were found mainly in CM and EM memory subsets, while CD8+ clones were enriched in EMRA. Clones contracting from day 15 to 85 had balanced CD4/CD8 phenotypes, while a second wave expanding from day 15 to 37 was biased towards CD4+.

The sequencing sample was made of PBMCs or a T cell subset sorted from them (not recorded which). The chain links TRBV6-6 with TRBJ2-3, with no D gene named confidently. The source is a man younger than 35 who had mild COVID-19 (a few samples of this study predate the infection). The sample titles of this study are shuffled in the database, so cell type and time point are left out; the donor was told from shared clones. This receptor has the CDR3 CASIPGSTDTQYF. The sequenced DNA is TGTGCCAGCATCCCCGGGAGCACAGATACGCAGTATTTT.